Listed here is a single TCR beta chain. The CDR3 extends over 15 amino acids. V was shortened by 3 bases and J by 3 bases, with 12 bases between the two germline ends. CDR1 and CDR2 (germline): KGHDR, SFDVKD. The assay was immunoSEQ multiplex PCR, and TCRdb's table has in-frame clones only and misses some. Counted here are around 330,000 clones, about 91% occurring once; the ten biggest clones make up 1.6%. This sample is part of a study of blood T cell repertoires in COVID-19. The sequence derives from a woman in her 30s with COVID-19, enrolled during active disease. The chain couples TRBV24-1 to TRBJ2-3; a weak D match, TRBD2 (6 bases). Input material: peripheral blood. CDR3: CATSDPTSTTDTQYF. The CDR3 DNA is TGTGCCACCAGTGATCCCACTAGCACGACAGATACGCAGTATTTT.